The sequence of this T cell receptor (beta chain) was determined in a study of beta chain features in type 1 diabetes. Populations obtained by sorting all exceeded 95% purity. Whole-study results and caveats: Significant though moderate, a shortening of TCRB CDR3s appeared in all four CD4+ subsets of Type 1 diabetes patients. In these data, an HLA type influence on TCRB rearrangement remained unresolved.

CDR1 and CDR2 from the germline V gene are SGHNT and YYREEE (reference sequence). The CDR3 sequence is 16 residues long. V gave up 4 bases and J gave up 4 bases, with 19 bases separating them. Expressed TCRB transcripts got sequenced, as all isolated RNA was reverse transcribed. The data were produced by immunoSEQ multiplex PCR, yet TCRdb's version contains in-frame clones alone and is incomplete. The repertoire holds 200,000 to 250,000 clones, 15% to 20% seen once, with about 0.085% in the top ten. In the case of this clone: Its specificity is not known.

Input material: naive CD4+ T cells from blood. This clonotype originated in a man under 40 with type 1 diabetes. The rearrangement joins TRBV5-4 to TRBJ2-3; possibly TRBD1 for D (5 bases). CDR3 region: CASSPGHERSADTQYF. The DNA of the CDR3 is TGTGCCAGCAGCCCCGGACATGAAAGAAGCGCAGATACGCAGTATTTT.